This T cell receptor (beta chain) was identified during a study of cytomegalovirus exposure and HLA in healthy donors. Findings of the study overall: Per a prior analysis, the majority of TCR beta V segments were productive roughly 87% or roughly 30% of the time. Clonal expansion, a later analysis showed, was greater in HLA-associated TCR beta chains than in equally common others.

To note about this clone: Its cognate antigen is unknown.

Trimming took 3 bases from V and 3 from J; bases not matched to a gene: 1. The CDR3 has 13 amino acids. The V gene's germline CDR1 is SGHTA and CDR2 FQGNSA. PCR used 60 Vbeta primers and 13 Jbeta primers. TCRdb keeps only in-frame clones here, not all; method: immunoSEQ multiplex PCR. Altogether under 200,000 clones are present, around 78% being singletons, with the ten largest covering about 2.1%. The rearrangement joins TRBV7-2 to TRBJ1-1, with 7 bases matching TRBD1. Specimen: PBMCs. The receptor's source is a woman aged 25-40 years in good health and CMV-seropositive. Here the CDR3 reads CASSFTGDTEAFF. CDR3 nucleotide sequence: TGTGCCAGCAGCTTCACAGGGGACACTGAAGCTTTCTTT.